These 30 T cell receptor beta chains share one sample of origin, sequenced in a study of blood T cell repertoires in COVID-19. Profiled with immunoSEQ multiplex PCR; TCRdb holds only in-frame clones, not every one. The sample includes 180,000 or so clones, around 86% of them seen just once. The sequencing input was peripheral blood. These receptors were taken from a man aged 35-49 years with acute or convalescent COVID-19.

This chain joins TRBV5-6 and TRBJ2-1; TRBD2 might be the D (7 bases). The CDR3 sequence is 15 residues long. V was trimmed by 0 bases and J by 2 bases, leaving 9 bases between them. Germline CDR1 reads SGHDT; CDR2 reads YYEEEE. CDR3 sequence reads: CASSLGGGTYNEQFF. CDR3 DNA: TGTGCCAGCAGCTTGGGGGGGGGCACCTACAATGAGCAGTTCTTC.

This chain uses TRBV19 with TRBJ1-2, with D possibly matching TRBD1 (6 bases). In germline, CDR1 is LNHDA, CDR2 SQIVND (reference sequence). The V end was cut by 1 base, the J end by 8 bases, with 20 bases between. The CDR3 is 16 residues long. CDR3 sequence (DNA): TGTGCCAGTAGTATAGTCGACCGGGACACCAGAGGAGGCTACACCTTC. Its translation is CASSIVDRDTRGGYTF.

This sequence joins TRBV7-2 and TRBJ1-6; D remains ambiguous. V was clipped by 5 bases and J by 6 bases, with 14 bases between them. Per the germline V gene, CDR1 is SGHTA and CDR2 is FQGNSA. The CDR3 covers 15 residues. CDR3 in amino acids: CASSRQATSNSPLHF. The CDR3 coding sequence is TGTGCCAGCAGCCGTCAAGCGACTAGTAATTCACCCCTCCACTTT.

This chain links TRBV18 with TRBJ2-7, with TRBD1 matching over 11 bases. V lost 6 bases to trimming and J lost 6 bases; unmatched junction nucleotides: 7. The CDR3 length is 14 residues. In germline, CDR1 is KGHSH, CDR2 LQKENI. CDR3 DNA sequence: TGTGCCAGCTCGAGGACAGGGGGCGACGGCGAGCAGTACTTC. Its translation is CASSRTGGDGEQYF.

J is TRBJ1-2 and V is TRBV5-1; 7 bases line up with TRBD1. V gave up 4 bases and J gave up 7 bases; unmatched junction bases: 19. This CDR3 is 17 amino acids long. The germline V gene has CDR1 SGHRS and CDR2 YFSETQ. Here the CDR3 reads CASSQSVVTGTLGGYTF. The CDR3, as DNA: TGCGCCAGCAGCCAATCCGTAGTGACAGGGACTCTGGGTGGCTACACCTTC.

The chain uses TRBV6-5 and TRBJ2-1, with TRBD1 matching over 8 bases. The germline V gene has CDR1 MNHEY and CDR2 SVGAGI. The CDR3 is 15 residues long. V dropped 2 bases and J dropped 2; count of bases not matched to a gene: 2. The CDR3 loop is CASSYRTGPYNEQFF. CDR3 sequence (DNA): TGTGCCAGCAGTTACAGGACAGGGCCCTACAATGAGCAGTTCTTC.

This clone appeared once. The chain uses TRBV12-3 or TRBV12-4 and TRBJ2-7, with 9 bases fitting TRBD1. There are 13 residues in the CDR3. The V and J ends lost 5 bases and 5 bases, in that order; junction bases with no gene match: 4. The CDR3 region is CASSGQGLDEQYF. CDR3 coding DNA: TGTGCCAGCAGTGGACAGGGGTTAGACGAGCAGTACTTC.

The V gene is TRBV2, the J gene TRBJ1-4, with D perhaps TRBD1 (5 bases). CDR1 SNHLY and CDR2 FYNNEI come from the germline V gene. CDR3 length: 15 residues. The germline V and J ends were trimmed by 2 bases and 3 bases, with 10 bases remaining between them. The CDR3 DNA follows: TGTGCCAGCAGTGAAACCCCCAGGGCTAATGAAAAACTGTTTTTT. Translation: CASSETPRANEKLFF.

The J gene is TRBJ1-2, the V gene TRBV19, with a tentative D call TRBD1 (6 bases). The CDR3 is 15 amino acids. Trimming cost V 6 bases and J 0 bases, with 14 bases left between them. The germline CDR1 and CDR2 sequences are LNHDA and SQIVND (reference sequence). CDR3 amino acids: CASSHIGQSNYGYTF. DNA for the CDR3: TGTGCCAGTAGCCACATAGGACAGTCTAACTATGGCTACACCTTC. The whole variable domain, filled in from reference TRBV19 and TRBJ1-2, reads DGGITQSPKYLFRKEGQNVTLSCEQNLNHDAMYWYRQDPGQGLRLIYYSQIVNDFQKGDIAEGYSVSREKKESFPLTVTSAQKNPTAFYLCASSHIGQSNYGYTFGSGTRLTVV.

This rearrangement joins TRBV4-2 to TRBJ2-2; a weak D match, TRBD2 (6 bases). The V gene lost 4 bases and the J gene lost 6 bases, with 24 bases spanning the gap. Germline CDR1 is LGHNA and CDR2 is YNFKEQ. The CDR3 covers 18 residues. The CDR3 loop is CASSPPGGISLRPGELFF. In nucleotides, the CDR3 is TGTGCCAGCAGCCCCCCCGGAGGGATTAGTCTTCGGCCCGGGGAGCTGTTTTTT.

The chain joins TRBV7-6 to TRBJ1-1, with unresolved D. Between the trimmed V and J ends, which lost 0 bases and 0 bases, there was a span of 8 bases. The CDR3 length is 15 residues. Germline values: CDR1 SGHVS, CDR2 FNYEAQ. The DNA for the CDR3 is TGTGCCAGCAGCTTAGCAATGGCCATGAACACTGAAGCTTTCTTT. Translation gives CASSLAMAMNTEAFF.

The chain combines TRBV4-2 with TRBJ2-1; D gene uncertain. CDR3 length: 13 residues. V was trimmed by 0 bases and J by 9 bases, leaving 9 bases between them. The V gene's germline CDR1 is LGHNA and CDR2 YNFKEQ. In nucleotides, the CDR3 is TGTGCCAGCAGCCAAGATAATGGCTTTGAGCAGTTCTTC. Translating it yields CASSQDNGFEQFF.

Notes on this clone: At the DNA level, this CDR3 is encoded by other sequences in the same sample as well. V usage is TRBV19 and J usage is TRBJ2-3; 7 positions match TRBD1. The V and J ends lost 5 bases and 0 bases, in that order; junction bases with no gene match: 2. Germline lookup yields CDR1 LNHDA and CDR2 SQIVND (reference sequence). The CDR3 is 14 amino acids. The CDR3 sequence is CASSYRGSTDTQYF. The CDR3 DNA reads as TGTGCCAGTAGTTACAGGGGAAGCACAGATACGCAGTATTTT.

The chain has TRBV5-4 and TRBJ2-2; 12 bases are shared with TRBD2. Germline trimming cut 5 bases from V and 4 bases from J; bases unmatched to any gene: 3. The germline CDR1 and CDR2 sequences are SGHNT and YYREEE (reference sequence). The CDR3 has 15 amino acids. CDR3 DNA: TGTGCCAGCAGGGAGGGACTAGCGGGCACCGGGGAGCTGTTTTTT. Its protein product is CASREGLAGTGELFF.

The chain employs TRBV6-1 and TRBJ2-3; TRBD2 is a possible D gene (5 bases). Germline V gene sequence: CDR1 MNHNS, CDR2 SASEGT. Trimming removed 0 bases from V and 5 bases from J, with 15 bases in between. The CDR3 is 16 amino acids. CDR3 amino acids: CASSEAGLSLVDTQYF. CDR3 in DNA: TGTGCCAGCAGTGAAGCAGGACTGAGCCTCGTAGATACGCAGTATTTT.

The chain links TRBV25-1 to TRBJ2-5; D may be TRBD1 (6 bases). The germline gives CDR1 MGHDK, CDR2 SYGVNS. The CDR3 spans 15 residues. The ends were cut back, 2 bases at V and 4 bases at J, with 14 bases in the middle. CDR3 sequence (DNA): TGTGCCAGCAGTGAACATACAGGGTTGGGAGAGACCCAGTACTTC. It specifies CASSEHTGLGETQYF.

The chain recombines TRBV2 with TRBJ2-2; TRBD2 agrees at 7 bases. CDR1 is SNHLY and CDR2 is FYNNEI in the germline V gene. The CDR3 runs to 17 residues. V lost 4 bases, J lost 0 bases, and 8 bases stayed unmatched. CDR3 nucleotides: TGTGCCAGCAGTGCCTCCCAGGCGGGAGCGAACACCGGGGAGCTGTTTTTT. Its protein is CASSASQAGANTGELFF.

The chain links TRBV6-7 to TRBJ2-7; maybe TRBD1 (5 bases). TRBV6-7 is recorded as an ORF, its role being uncertain. V was pared by 8 bases and J by 3 bases, with 17 bases between. The CDR3 runs to 14 residues. This CDR3 is CASYIRTFFYEQYF. The CDR3 DNA sequence: TGTGCCAGCTATATAAGGACATTTTTCTACGAGCAGTACTTC.

This rearrangement joins TRBV7-2 to TRBJ2-7; TRBD2 aligns across 7 bases. The CDR3 loop spans 15 amino acids. Germline loops: CDR1 SGHTA, CDR2 FQGNSA. The ends lost 1 base at V and 5 bases at J; junction bases unmatched: 8. The CDR3 DNA follows: TGTGCCAGCAGCTTAGACCCTGGCGGGGGTGACGAGCAGTACTTC. Translated, it gives CASSLDPGGGDEQYF.

Notes on this clone: One junction end does not reproduce the germline sequence, and a read error may be involved. The CDR3 loop is CALHRRDF. CDR3 nucleotide sequence: TGTGCCCTTCATCGGCGGGACTTT. The chain couples TRBV10-3 to TRBJ1-6; D gene unclear. Germline lookup yields CDR1 ENHRY and CDR2 SYGVKD. This CDR3 is 8 amino acids long.

The chain uses TRBV30 and TRBJ1-1; a possible D gene is TRBD1 (5 bases). The CDR3 is made up of 13 amino acids. Germline CDR1 reads GTSNPN; CDR2 reads SVGIG (reference sequence). V was clipped by 2 bases and J by 1 base, with 8 bases between them. The CDR3 DNA reads as TGTGCCTGGAGTACTACAGGGAACACTGAAGCTTTCTTT. It encodes CAWSTTGNTEAFF. The entire variable domain, with the rest obtained from reference TRBV30 and TRBJ1-1, is as follows: SQTIHQWPATLVQPVGSPLSLECTVEGTSNPNLYWYRQAAGRGLQLLFYSVGIGQISSEVPQNLSASRPQDRQFILSSKKLLLSDSGFYLCAWSTTGNTEAFFGQGTRLTVV.

The rearrangement uses TRBV27 and TRBJ2-2; 12 nucleotides align to TRBD2. V shed 5 bases, J shed 8 bases, and the junction held 12 bases outside the gene matches. This CDR3 region has 17 residues. Germline lookup yields CDR1 MNHEY and CDR2 SMNVEV (reference sequence). The CDR3 reads CASSHTTTSGGRGELFF. CDR3 nucleotides: TGTGCCAGCAGTCATACCACGACTAGCGGGGGTAGGGGGGAGCTGTTTTTT.

The CDR3 loop reads CASSYSAGDGNTIYF. The CDR3, as DNA: TGTGCCAGCAGTTACTCCGCCGGGGATGGAAACACCATATATTTT. The rearrangement links TRBV6-5 to TRBJ1-3; D remains ambiguous. The germline V gene encodes CDR1 MNHEY and CDR2 SVGAGI. The V gene lost 0 bases and the J gene lost 3 bases, with 9 bases spanning the gap. This CDR3 has 15 amino acids.

This chain links TRBV10-3 with TRBJ1-2; 9 positions agree with TRBD1. CDR1 ENHRY and CDR2 SYGVKD come from the germline V gene. CDR3 length: 16 amino acids. Trimming cost V 3 bases and J 3 bases; bases outside gene matches: 8. The CDR3 here is CAISDSLRDRDYGYTF. The CDR3 DNA follows: TGTGCCATCAGTGACTCTCTTCGGGACAGGGACTATGGCTACACCTTC.

The chain recombines TRBV9 with TRBJ2-1; 9 positions match TRBD2. V was pared by 4 bases and J by 4 bases, with 6 bases of the junction left unmatched. The CDR3 is 15 amino acids. Looked up from germline, CDR1 is SGDLS and CDR2 is YYNGEE. This CDR3 is CASSPTSGTYNEQFF. CDR3 nucleotides: TGTGCCAGCAGCCCGACTAGCGGAACATACAATGAGCAGTTCTTC. The full variable domain, in which reference TRBV9 and TRBJ2-1 provide the parts outside the CDR3, is DSGVTQTPKHLITATGQRVTLRCSPRSGDLSVYWYQQSLDQGLQFLIQYYNGEERAKGNILERFSAQQFPDLHSELNLSSLELGDSALYFCASSPTSGTYNEQFFGPGTRLTVL.

V is TRBV28 and J is TRBJ2-7; D possibly corresponds to TRBD2 (5 bases). The V gene lost 1 base and the J gene lost 6 bases, with 13 bases spanning the gap. This CDR3 is built from 14 residues. Germline assignment: CDR1 MDHEN and CDR2 SYDVKM. In nucleotides, the CDR3 is TGTGCCAGCAGTTTATCGAGGGTTTCAAGCGAGCAGTACTTC. This sequence encodes CASSLSRVSSEQYF.

This chain links TRBV7-2 with TRBJ2-5; D remains unclear. The CDR3 totals 12 residues. V dropped 2 bases and J dropped 4 bases, with 5 bases sitting between them. CDR1 is SGHTA, CDR2 FQGNSA, per germline. CDR3 loop: CASSLNGETQYF. The CDR3 nucleotides are TGTGCCAGCAGCTTAAACGGAGAGACCCAGTACTTC.

The V gene is TRBV3-1 (or the pseudogene TRBV3-2), the J gene TRBJ2-7; 8 nucleotides agree with TRBD2. CDR1 and CDR2 (germline): LGHDT, YNNKEL (reference sequence). Trimming cost V 4 bases and J 6 bases; bases outside gene matches: 14. The CDR3 totals 16 residues. CDR3: CASSREDGLAFREQYF. CDR3 sequence (DNA): TGTGCCAGCAGCCGGGAAGATGGACTAGCCTTTCGCGAGCAGTACTTC.

The V call is TRBV13, the J call TRBJ2-7, with D unresolved. V was trimmed by 4 bases and J by 0 bases, leaving 10 bases between them. This CDR3 spans 14 amino acids. Per the germline V gene, CDR1 is PRHDT and CDR2 is FYEKMQ (reference sequence). CDR3 region: CASSSLGGSYEQYF. Here the CDR3 DNA reads TGTGCCAGCAGCTCCCTCGGCGGCTCCTACGAGCAGTACTTC.

V and J are TRBV11-2 and TRBJ1-4, with TRBD1 matching over 9 bases. CDR1 SGHAT and CDR2 FQNNGV come from the germline V gene. V lost 5 bases to trimming and J lost 5 bases; unmatched junction nucleotides: 6. CDR3 length: 15 residues. The CDR3 region has the DNA TGTGCCAGCAGCCCTGGACAGGGGTTCAATGAAAAACTGTTTTTT. Translation: CASSPGQGFNEKLFF. The full variable domain, in which reference TRBV11-2 and TRBJ1-4 provide the parts outside the CDR3, is EAGVAQSPRYKIIEKRQSVAFWCNPISGHATLYWYQQILGQGPKLLIQFQNNGVVDDSQLPKDRFSAERLKGVDSTLKIQPAKLEDSAVYLCASSPGQGFNEKLFFGSGTQLSVL.